Each of the 27 T cell receptor beta chains below was sequenced from the same sample in a study of T cell responses to AZD1222 COVID-19 vaccine (dated by TCRdb to the early 2020s). The time point label here, explained by the study, means: about 28 days (+/-7) after the second vaccine dose. The library was built by means of the immunoSEQ multiplex PCR assay. The source is immuneACCESS, and TCRdb retained only in-frame sequences with V and J called. Part of the clones is not carried over; for the studies checked, unresolved V genes explain less than half of this, and the remainder is unexplained. The sample yields 140,000 to 150,000 clones; 80% to 95% were counted once. The top ten clones comprise over 4% of the sample. The sample in question was peripheral blood, obtained 28 days after the second AZD1222 dose. These receptors were taken from an adult who received the AZD1222 COVID-19 vaccine.

The chain carries TRBV14 and TRBJ2-6; no clear D gene. This CDR3 comprises 17 residues. CDR1 is SGHDN and CDR2 is FVKESK in the germline V gene. V lost 0 bases, J lost 2 bases, and 11 bases lay in between. CDR3 nucleotide sequence: TGTGCCAGCAGCCAAGATATCGTGATGACTGGGGCCAACGTCCTGACTTTC. Translation: CASSQDIVMTGANVLTF.

This clone has only one observation. V and J are TRBV4-1 and TRBJ2-1; D is perhaps TRBD1 or TRBD2 (5 bases each). Germline V gives CDR1 MGHRA, CDR2 YSYEKL. Trimming left V 4 bases short and J 10 bases short, with 23 bases between. The CDR3 is 16 residues long. This chain's CDR3 is CASSPAWGRANYEQFF. CDR3 coding DNA: TGCGCCAGCAGCCCAGCTTGGGGGAGAGCCAACTACGAGCAGTTCTTC.

This sequence joins TRBV10-2 and TRBJ2-5, with unresolved D. There are 13 residues in the CDR3. The germline V gene has CDR1 WSHSY and CDR2 SAAADI. Trimming shortened V by 2 bases and J by 5 bases, and 9 bases separated the two germline ends. The CDR3 bases are TGCGCCAGCAGTGAGAACCCGCCCGAGACCCAGTACTTC. Translation gives CASSENPPETQYF.

The J gene is TRBJ2-3, the V gene TRBV2; D is ambiguous. Trimming took 6 bases from V and 4 from J, leaving 8 bases between them. Per germline, CDR1 SNHLY and CDR2 FYNNEI. The length of the CDR3 is 12 residues. CDR3 in amino acids: CASRPGADTQYF. The CDR3 DNA follows: TGTGCCAGCAGGCCGGGCGCAGATACGCAGTATTTT.

The genes are TRBV7-9 and TRBJ2-5; D uncertain. V was cut by 2 bases and J by 2 bases, with 6 bases left in between. The length of the CDR3 is 13 residues. Per the germline V gene, CDR1 is SEHNR and CDR2 is FQNEAQ (reference sequence). Written as DNA, the CDR3 is TGTGCCAGCAGCTTACAGAAACAAGAGACCCAGTACTTC. Its protein product is CASSLQKQETQYF.

The V gene is TRBV3-1 (or the pseudogene TRBV3-2), the J gene TRBJ1-5; no firm D call. Germline V lookup: CDR1 LGHDT, CDR2 YNNKEL (reference sequence). The V and J ends lost 0 bases and 4 bases respectively, with 4 bases between them. The CDR3 runs 13 residues. The CDR3 reads CASSQERNQPQHF. The CDR3 DNA reads as TGTGCCAGCAGCCAAGAACGTAATCAGCCCCAGCATTTT.

The V and J genes are TRBV5-1 and TRBJ1-5, with 7 bases aligning to TRBD1. There are 14 residues in the CDR3. The V segment lost 4 bases and the J segment 6 bases; nucleotides outside the gene matches: 7. Germline V gene data show CDR1 as SGHRS and CDR2 as YFSETQ. The CDR3 reads CASSPDREGQPQHF. The CDR3, as DNA: TGCGCCAGCAGCCCCGACAGGGAAGGTCAGCCCCAGCATTTT.

The genes are TRBV7-2 and TRBJ1-1; D uncertain. Germline values: CDR1 SGHTA, CDR2 FQGNSA. The germline V and J ends were trimmed by 3 bases and 8 bases, with 10 bases remaining between them. The CDR3 consists of 12 residues. CDR3 protein: CASSLARHEAFF. DNA of the CDR3: TGTGCCAGCAGCTTGGCGAGACACGAAGCTTTCTTT.

This chain joins TRBV29-1 and TRBJ2-6; the match to TRBD2 covers 7 bases. Per germline, CDR1 SQVTM and CDR2 ANQGSEA. V was pared by 7 bases and J by 0 bases, with 3 bases of the junction left unmatched. The CDR3 loop spans 14 amino acids. The CDR3 DNA sequence: TGCAGCGCGGGGGGACGCTCTGGGGCCAACGTCCTGACTTTC. Its translation: CSAGGRSGANVLTF.

This chain uses TRBV28 with TRBJ1-2; perhaps TRBD1 as D (6 bases). Trimming stripped 6 bases from V and 2 bases from J, with 10 bases between. The CDR3 loop spans 13 amino acids. From germline, CDR1 is MDHEN and CDR2 SYDVKM. CDR3 residues: CASRPDRNYGYTF. CDR3 sequence (DNA): TGTGCCAGCAGACCCGACAGGAACTATGGCTACACCTTC.

The chain combines TRBV7-2 with TRBJ2-2; TRBD1 matches 12 bases. The CDR3 loop spans 18 amino acids. The germline V gene has CDR1 SGHTA and CDR2 FQGNSA. Trimming cost V 1 base and J 3 bases; bases outside gene matches: 6. The CDR3 is CASSLGWDRGLYTGELFF. The DNA of the CDR3 is TGTGCCAGCAGCTTAGGATGGGACAGGGGGCTTTACACCGGGGAGCTGTTTTTT.

The V call is TRBV19, the J call TRBJ1-2; TRBD1 is a possible D gene (5 bases). The CDR3 runs to 15 residues. With 4 bases removed from V and 6 bases from J, the gap between germline ends came to 18 bases. Germline CDR1 reads LNHDA; CDR2 reads SQIVND (reference sequence). The CDR3 loop reads CASSNSFGRVDGYTF. DNA of the CDR3: TGTGCCAGTAGTAATTCCTTCGGCAGGGTCGATGGCTACACCTTC.

The chain combines TRBV10-3 with TRBJ2-7; D remains ambiguous. Trimming stripped 3 bases from V and 0 bases from J, with 12 bases between. There are 15 residues in the CDR3. Germline-derived CDR1 and CDR2 are ENHRY and SYGVKD. CDR3 sequence: CAISDRSRSSYEQYF. In DNA form, the CDR3 reads TGTGCCATCAGTGACCGGTCTAGGAGCTCCTACGAGCAGTACTTC.

The chain uses TRBV5-1 and TRBJ1-6; 7 positions agree with TRBD1. With V trimmed by 4 bases and J by 7 bases, 8 bases remained unmatched. The CDR3 extends over 15 amino acids. Per the germline V gene, CDR1 is SGHRS and CDR2 is YFSETQ. The CDR3 DNA reads as TGCGCCAGCAGCGCTTCAGGGGGGACAAATTCACCCCTCCACTTT. Residues: CASSASGGTNSPLHF.

This clone was detected once. This rearrangement joins TRBV11-3 to TRBJ2-3; D remains ambiguous. The CDR3 extends over 16 amino acids. The V gene lost 1 base and the J gene lost 1 base, with 12 bases spanning the gap. Germline assignment: CDR1 SGHNT and CDR2 YENEEA. The CDR3 nucleotides read TGTGCCAGCAGCTTAGGAGGCCAGCCAGGCACAGATACGCAGTATTTT. Its protein is CASSLGGQPGTDTQYF.

The J gene is TRBJ2-1, the V gene TRBV3-1 (or the pseudogene TRBV3-2); no clear D. With 3 bases removed from V and 7 bases from J, the gap between germline ends came to 4 bases. Germline V CDR1 and CDR2: LGHDT, YNNKEL (reference sequence). CDR3 size: 11 residues. CDR3 residues: CASSHTNEQFF. Here the CDR3 DNA reads TGTGCCAGCAGCCATACAAATGAGCAGTTCTTC.

This chain joins TRBV4-1 and TRBJ1-4; tentative D call: TRBD1 (5 bases). Germline CDR1 MGHRA, CDR2 YSYEKL. This CDR3 contains 18 residues. Deletions cut 0 bases from V and 8 bases from J, with 22 bases between. CDR3: CASSQDSGGITEWEKLFF. The CDR3 DNA reads TGCGCCAGCAGCCAAGATTCCGGGGGGATCACAGAGTGGGAAAAACTGTTTTTT.

The chain has TRBV7-8 and TRBJ1-5; no reliable D call. V lost 1 base and J lost 7, with 17 bases in between. The CDR3 loop spans 16 amino acids. CDR1 and CDR2 (germline): SGHVS, FQNEAQ. In DNA, the CDR3 is TGTGCCAGCAGCTTAGAGGTATGGGGAATCGGACAGCCCCAGCATTTT. Translating gives CASSLEVWGIGQPQHF. Complete variable domain (other parts from reference TRBV7-8 and TRBJ1-5): GAGVSQSPRYKVAKRGQDVALRCDPISGHVSLFWYQQALGQGPEFLTYFQNEAQLDKSGLPSDRFFAERPEGSVSTLKIQRTQQEDSAVYLCASSLEVWGIGQPQHFGDGTRLSIL.

The J gene is TRBJ2-7, the V gene TRBV12-3 or TRBV12-4, with D tentatively TRBD2 (6 bases). Trimming took off 3 bases at V and 1 base at J, with 7 bases between the two ends. The CDR3 has 13 amino acids. CDR3 residues: CASSLEGSYEQYF. The CDR3 DNA reads TGTGCCAGCAGTTTGGAGGGGTCCTACGAGCAGTACTTC.

The chain recombines TRBV25-1 with TRBJ2-7, with D tentatively TRBD2 (6 bases). CDR1 and CDR2 from the germline V gene are MGHDK and SYGVNS. Trimming left V 1 base short and J 7 bases short, with 14 bases between. The CDR3 is 14 amino acids. CDR3 bases: TGTGCCAGCAGTGAATTGGGGGGAGTGGTTGAGCAGTACTTC. It specifies CASSELGGVVEQYF.

This clone showed up just once. CDR3 coding DNA: TGTGCCATCAGTAGACAGGGGTTGGAGCACGAGCAGTACTTC. Translation: CAISRQGLEHEQYF. The chain employs TRBV10-3 and TRBJ2-7; 8 bases agree with TRBD1. The CDR3 runs 14 residues. J lost 5 bases, V lost 5 bases, and 8 bases had no gene match. Germline loops: CDR1 ENHRY, CDR2 SYGVKD.

The V call is TRBV9, the J call TRBJ2-5; a possible D gene is TRBD1 (5 bases). Germline lookup yields CDR1 SGDLS and CDR2 YYNGEE. This CDR3 has 15 residues. Trimming pared 0 bases from V and 2 bases from J, leaving 11 bases between. The CDR3 sequence is CASSVGRTQQETQYF. DNA of the CDR3: TGTGCCAGCAGCGTAGGTCGGACACAACAAGAGACCCAGTACTTC.

V and J are TRBV6-2 or TRBV6-3 and TRBJ2-2; D might be TRBD1 (5 bases). The CDR3 loop spans 16 amino acids. Germline lookup yields CDR1 MNHEY and CDR2 SVGEGT. V lost 5 bases and J 5 bases, leaving 18 bases between the germline ends. The CDR3 region is CASSLRAGPPTGELFF. The CDR3 coding sequence is TGTGCCAGCAGTCTCAGAGCAGGGCCTCCAACCGGGGAGCTGTTTTTT.

The DNA for the CDR3 is TGTGCCAGCAGCCCCCGGGTGGGGACAGGCATCACTAACTATGGCTACACCTTC. Translating gives CASSPRVGTGITNYGYTF. The chain joins TRBV9 to TRBJ1-2, with 8 bases identical to TRBD1. The CDR3 totals 18 residues. Germline V CDR1 and CDR2: SGDLS, YYNGEE. Losses at the gene ends were 4 bases for V and 0 bases for J; bases not matched to a gene: 14.

The chain recombines TRBV2 with TRBJ1-3, with D uncertain. Germline V gives CDR1 SNHLY, CDR2 FYNNEI. The CDR3 spans 15 residues. Trimming stripped 1 base from V and 0 bases from J, with 7 bases between. The DNA for the CDR3 is TGTGCCAGCAGTGAAGGCCTGCTCTCTGGAAACACCATATATTTT. Its translation: CASSEGLLSGNTIYF. Looking up the rest from reference TRBV2 and TRBJ1-3 gives the full variable domain: EPEVTQTPSHQVTQMGQEVILRCVPISNHLYFYWYRQILGQKVEFLVSFYNNEISEKSEIFDDQFSVERPDGSNFTLKIRSTKLEDSAMYFCASSEGLLSGNTIYFGEGSWLTVV.

The rearrangement uses TRBV4-1 and TRBJ2-1; TRBD2 matches at 11 bases. The CDR3 loop spans 15 amino acids. CDR1 is MGHRA, CDR2 YSYEKL, per germline. V lost 5 bases and J lost 6; bases outside the gene matches: 6. The CDR3, as DNA: TGCGCCAGCAGCTTAGGACTAGCGGGCAGCAATGAGCAGTTCTTC. This encodes CASSLGLAGSNEQFF.

The chain couples TRBV28 to TRBJ2-1, with 8 bases matching TRBD2. This CDR3 has 15 residues. The germline CDR1 and CDR2 sequences are MDHEN and SYDVKM. V lost 2 bases, J lost 3 bases, and 3 bases stayed unmatched. In nucleotides, the CDR3 is TGTGCCAGCAGTTTAGTACTAGCGGACTACAATGAGCAGTTCTTC. It yields the protein CASSLVLADYNEQFF.